The rows below give T cell receptor beta chains drawn from one sample of a study of cytomegalovirus exposure and HLA in healthy donors. Here immunoSEQ multiplex PCR was the method, and the copy in TCRdb shows in-frame clones only, minus some. The sample table includes around 40,000 clones. Material for sequencing was PBMCs. Receptor source: a human donor in good health. Both conserved end residues are trimmed from each CDR3.

v_call: TRBV19; j_call: TRBJ1-4; cdr3_aa: ASSRQPTNEKLF
v_call: TRBV6-6; j_call: TRBJ2-7; cdr3_aa: ASSPGTITAYEQY
v_call: TRBV4-1; j_call: TRBJ2-6; cdr3_aa: ASSQDRWLGGSSGANVLT
v_call: TRBV27; j_call: TRBJ1-2; cdr3_aa: ASAQGQRNYGYT
v_call: TRBV6-5; j_call: TRBJ2-1; cdr3_aa: ASSPRGGADNEQF
v_call: TRBV2; j_call: TRBJ1-5; cdr3_aa: ASSGTDRRDQPQH
v_call: TRBV5-1; j_call: TRBJ1-5; cdr3_aa: ASSWRQGPNQPQH
v_call: TRBV14; j_call: TRBJ2-7; cdr3_aa: ASSQGILRGGHYEQY
v_call: TRBV5-1; j_call: TRBJ1-2; cdr3_aa: ASSWAPETNYGYT
v_call: TRBV5-1; j_call: TRBJ2-2; cdr3_aa: ASSLRTSGGGNTGELF
v_call: TRBV18; j_call: TRBJ2-7; cdr3_aa: ASSPGTGGAYEQY
v_call: TRBV10-1; j_call: TRBJ1-1; cdr3_aa: ASSETGSGYSEAF
v_call: TRBV7-2; j_call: TRBJ1-5; cdr3_aa: ASSLKGTGEQPQH
v_call: TRBV4-1; j_call: TRBJ1-1; cdr3_aa: ASSLDRGTEAF
v_call: TRBV7-2; j_call: TRBJ2-3; cdr3_aa: ASSLSGFVTDTQY
v_call: TRBV6-1; j_call: TRBJ1-2; cdr3_aa: ASTPYVGVNYGYT
v_call: TRBV5-4; j_call: TRBJ1-4; cdr3_aa: ASSRAGTNEKLF
v_call: TRBV6-1; j_call: TRBJ1-1; cdr3_aa: ASTTQGNTEAF
v_call: TRBV19; j_call: TRBJ1-4; cdr3_aa: ASSDDRGRSEKLF
v_call: TRBV30; j_call: TRBJ1-6; cdr3_aa: AWSVGGRSSYNSHLH
v_call: TRBV18; j_call: TRBJ2-7; cdr3_aa: ASSRTGTASYEQY
v_call: TRBV4-1; j_call: TRBJ1-1; cdr3_aa: ASSQGGQTRRVAF
v_call: TRBV4-2; j_call: TRBJ2-3; cdr3_aa: ASSQSHGGATDTQY
v_call: TRBV6-6; j_call: TRBJ2-7; cdr3_aa: ASSYSGTGGYEQY
v_call: TRBV5-1; j_call: TRBJ2-5; cdr3_aa: ASSLLGTGGQETQY
v_call: TRBV6-1; j_call: TRBJ1-2; cdr3_aa: ASSDLGTGRVGYT
v_call: TRBV4-1; j_call: TRBJ2-5; cdr3_aa: ASSQAGGNTQETQY
v_call: TRBV6-5; j_call: TRBJ2-1; cdr3_aa: ASSYTPSRMSNEQF